The rows below give T cell receptor beta chains drawn from one sample of a study of CD8 T cells in Susac syndrome. TCRdb used MiXCR to reprocess the immunoSEQ multiplex PCR reads, holding one entry per CDR3 protein. The profile shows some 200,000 distinct CDR3 sequences, nearly 95% of them singletons. Sequencing input: CD4+ T cells from PBMCs. The receptors come from a human donor with multiple sclerosis. Each CDR3 is given with its conserved first and last residue. A D gene is named only where the DNA matches it firmly. Only part of the rows carry a size: once, few, many, or a class if the clone is expanded.

d_call: -
v_call: TRBV19
j_call: TRBJ1-1
clone_size: once
cdr3_aa: CASSMRRNTEAFF
cdr3_nt: TGTGCCAGTAGTATGCGCAGAAACACTGAAGCTTTCTTT

d_call: -
v_call: TRBV2
j_call: TRBJ2-7
clone_size: once
cdr3_aa: CASTPQGGAPYF
cdr3_nt: TGTGCCAGCACTCCTCAGGGGGGGGCCCCGTACTTC

d_call: -
v_call: TRBV4-1
j_call: TRBJ2-4
clone_size: -
cdr3_aa: CASSQEGYSGVIAKNIQYF
cdr3_nt: TGCGCCAGCAGCCAGGAGGGTTATAGCGGAGTTATAGCCAAAAACATTCAGTACTTC

d_call: -
v_call: TRBV2
j_call: TRBJ2-4
clone_size: -
cdr3_aa: CASREGRSGVKNIQYF
cdr3_nt: TGTGCCAGCAGAGAGGGAAGGTCTGGGGTCAAAAACATTCAGTACTTC

d_call: TRBD1
v_call: TRBV6-1
j_call: TRBJ1-2
clone_size: -
cdr3_aa: CASSEVGTGDGYTF
cdr3_nt: TGTGCCAGCAGTGAAGTTGGGACAGGGGACGGCTACACCTTC

d_call: -
v_call: TRBV9
j_call: TRBJ2-3
clone_size: -
cdr3_aa: CASSHEVGASTDTQYF
cdr3_nt: TGTGCCAGCAGCCACGAGGTGGGGGCGAGCACAGATACGCAGTATTTT

d_call: -
v_call: TRBV7-9
j_call: TRBJ1-2
clone_size: -
cdr3_aa: CASSLTGVGYTF
cdr3_nt: TGTGCCAGCAGCTTAACGGGAGTGGGCTACACCTTC

d_call: -
v_call: TRBV30
j_call: TRBJ1-5
clone_size: -
cdr3_aa: CAWNGGYSNQPQHF
cdr3_nt: TGTGCCTGGAACGGGGGTTATAGCAATCAGCCCCAGCATTTT

d_call: -
v_call: TRBV6-2/TRBV6-3
j_call: TRBJ2-1
clone_size: -
cdr3_aa: CASTPGLLATRSYNEQFF
cdr3_nt: TGTGCCAGCACCCCTGGGCTTCTAGCGACGCGCTCCTACAATGAGCAGTTCTTC

d_call: TRBD1
v_call: TRBV24-1
j_call: TRBJ1-1
clone_size: once
cdr3_aa: CATSSGTANTEAFF
cdr3_nt: TGTGCCACCAGTTCCGGGACAGCGAACACTGAAGCTTTCTTT

d_call: -
v_call: TRBV7-3
j_call: TRBJ1-2
clone_size: once
cdr3_aa: CASSPGDGSDYGYTF
cdr3_nt: TGTGCCAGCAGCCCGGGGGACGGTTCGGACTATGGCTACACCTTC

d_call: -
v_call: TRBV30
j_call: TRBJ1-1
clone_size: -
cdr3_aa: CAWSRLGTEAFF
cdr3_nt: TGTGCCTGGAGTCGGCTTGGCACTGAAGCTTTCTTT

d_call: -
v_call: TRBV12-3/TRBV12-4
j_call: TRBJ2-3
clone_size: -
cdr3_aa: CASLKTDTQYF
cdr3_nt: TGTGCCAGCCTCAAGACAGATACGCAGTATTTT

d_call: -
v_call: TRBV20-1
j_call: TRBJ2-1
clone_size: -
cdr3_aa: CSAAPVRAPYNEQFF
cdr3_nt: TGCAGTGCGGCCCCGGTGCGAGCGCCTTACAATGAGCAGTTCTTC

d_call: TRBD1
v_call: TRBV19
j_call: TRBJ2-3
clone_size: -
cdr3_aa: CASSPRGPTDTQYF
cdr3_nt: TGTGCCAGTAGTCCGAGGGGGCCCACAGATACGCAGTATTTT

d_call: -
v_call: TRBV29-1
j_call: TRBJ2-7
clone_size: -
cdr3_aa: CSVVDNNYEQYF
cdr3_nt: TGCAGCGTAGTGGACAACAATTACGAGCAGTACTTC

d_call: -
v_call: TRBV2
j_call: TRBJ2-5
clone_size: once
cdr3_aa: CASSVVTRQETQYF
cdr3_nt: TGTGCCAGCAGTGTCGTTACACGCCAAGAGACCCAGTACTTC

d_call: -
v_call: TRBV3-1
j_call: TRBJ2-1
clone_size: -
cdr3_aa: CASSQRIANSYNEQFF
cdr3_nt: TGTGCCAGCAGCCAACGCATCGCTAACTCCTACAATGAGCAGTTCTTC

d_call: TRBD1
v_call: TRBV6-6
j_call: TRBJ1-3
clone_size: -
cdr3_aa: CASTLGQGSGNTIYF
cdr3_nt: TGTGCCAGCACACTCGGACAGGGATCGGGAAACACCATATATTTT

d_call: TRBD1
v_call: TRBV5-4
j_call: TRBJ2-3
clone_size: once
cdr3_aa: CASRSGTGGTDTQYF
cdr3_nt: TGTGCCAGCAGGTCCGGGACAGGGGGCACAGATACGCAGTATTTT

d_call: -
v_call: TRBV29-1
j_call: TRBJ2-7
clone_size: -
cdr3_aa: CSVRTRRHEQYF
cdr3_nt: TGCAGCGTACGGACACGGCGCCACGAGCAGTACTTC

d_call: -
v_call: TRBV28
j_call: TRBJ2-3
clone_size: -
cdr3_aa: CASINGGDDTQYF
cdr3_nt: TGTGCCAGCATTAACGGGGGTGACGATACGCAGTATTTT

d_call: -
v_call: TRBV9
j_call: TRBJ1-2
clone_size: -
cdr3_aa: CASMAANYGYTF
cdr3_nt: TGTGCCAGCATGGCAGCTAACTATGGCTACACCTTC

d_call: -
v_call: TRBV19
j_call: TRBJ2-2
clone_size: -
cdr3_aa: CASSIVYSYTGELFF
cdr3_nt: TGTGCCAGTAGTATAGTGTACAGCTACACCGGGGAGCTGTTTTTT

d_call: TRBD2
v_call: TRBV5-1
j_call: TRBJ2-7
clone_size: -
cdr3_aa: CASSAGGGYEQYF
cdr3_nt: TGCGCCAGCAGTGCCGGCGGGGGGTACGAGCAGTACTTC

d_call: TRBD2
v_call: TRBV20-1
j_call: TRBJ2-3
clone_size: -
cdr3_aa: CSARDRRLAGADTQYF
cdr3_nt: TGCAGTGCTAGAGATCGGAGACTAGCGGGAGCAGATACGCAGTATTTT

d_call: -
v_call: TRBV4-1
j_call: TRBJ1-1
clone_size: once
cdr3_aa: CASSHASTEAFF
cdr3_nt: TGCGCCAGCAGCCATGCGTCCACTGAAGCTTTCTTT

d_call: -
v_call: TRBV6-5
j_call: TRBJ1-1
clone_size: few
cdr3_aa: CASSYGENTEAFF
cdr3_nt: TGTGCCAGCAGTTATGGCGAGAACACTGAAGCTTTCTTT

d_call: -
v_call: TRBV20-1
j_call: TRBJ1-1
clone_size: -
cdr3_aa: CSARPAMNTEAFF
cdr3_nt: TGCAGTGCTAGACCGGCCATGAACACTGAAGCTTTCTTT

d_call: TRBD2
v_call: TRBV20-1
j_call: TRBJ2-7
clone_size: -
cdr3_aa: CSAVAGGFYEQYF
cdr3_nt: TGCAGTGCGGTAGCGGGGGGGTTCTACGAGCAGTACTTC

d_call: -
v_call: TRBV20-1
j_call: TRBJ2-7
clone_size: -
cdr3_aa: CSARDLYEQYF
cdr3_nt: TGCAGTGCTAGAGATCTCTACGAGCAGTACTTC

d_call: -
v_call: TRBV20-1
j_call: TRBJ2-1
clone_size: -
cdr3_aa: CSARDSSGNEQFF
cdr3_nt: TGCAGTGCTAGAGATTCCTCCGGCAATGAGCAGTTCTTC

d_call: TRBD2
v_call: TRBV3-1
j_call: TRBJ2-1
clone_size: -
cdr3_aa: CASTRREGRYNEQFF
cdr3_nt: TGTGCCAGCACTCGAAGGGAGGGACGGTACAATGAGCAGTTCTTC

d_call: TRBD1
v_call: TRBV30
j_call: TRBJ2-7
clone_size: -
cdr3_aa: CAWSDLRTGTYEQYF
cdr3_nt: TGTGCCTGGAGTGACTTAAGGACAGGCACCTACGAGCAGTACTTC

d_call: TRBD2
v_call: TRBV20-1
j_call: TRBJ2-1
clone_size: -
cdr3_aa: CSWVGLAGGSSYNEQFF
cdr3_nt: TGCAGTTGGGTTGGGCTAGCGGGGGGGAGCTCCTACAATGAGCAGTTCTTC

d_call: -
v_call: TRBV30
j_call: TRBJ2-7
clone_size: -
cdr3_aa: CAWSGLYEQYF
cdr3_nt: TGTGCCTGGAGTGGGCTCTACGAGCAGTACTTC

d_call: TRBD2
v_call: TRBV20-1
j_call: TRBJ2-3
clone_size: -
cdr3_aa: CSAWTSGRDTQYF
cdr3_nt: TGCAGTGCTTGGACTAGCGGGAGAGATACGCAGTATTTT

d_call: -
v_call: TRBV11-2
j_call: TRBJ2-7
clone_size: -
cdr3_aa: CASSLDHNYEQYF
cdr3_nt: TGTGCCAGCAGCTTAGATCACAACTACGAGCAGTACTTC

d_call: TRBD1
v_call: TRBV20-1
j_call: TRBJ1-2
clone_size: -
cdr3_aa: CSANTGGEIYGYTF
cdr3_nt: TGCAGTGCAAATACAGGGGGAGAGATCTATGGCTACACCTTC

d_call: -
v_call: TRBV11-2
j_call: TRBJ2-7
clone_size: once
cdr3_aa: CASSQPLTYEQYF
cdr3_nt: TGTGCCAGCAGTCAACCCCTAACCTACGAGCAGTACTTC

d_call: -
v_call: TRBV20-1
j_call: TRBJ2-7
clone_size: -
cdr3_aa: CSARLLPSYEQYF
cdr3_nt: TGCAGTGCTAGACTTCTCCCTTCCTACGAGCAGTACTTC

d_call: -
v_call: TRBV18
j_call: TRBJ2-1
clone_size: -
cdr3_aa: CASSPSQVFYNEQFF
cdr3_nt: TGTGCCAGCTCACCATCGCAAGTATTCTACAATGAGCAGTTCTTC

d_call: -
v_call: TRBV11-2
j_call: TRBJ2-3
clone_size: -
cdr3_aa: CASSLVGLVADTQYF
cdr3_nt: TGTGCCAGCAGCTTAGTGGGGCTGGTCGCAGATACGCAGTATTTT

d_call: -
v_call: TRBV5-4
j_call: TRBJ1-1
clone_size: -
cdr3_aa: CASSPAGNTEAFF
cdr3_nt: TGTGCCAGCAGCCCCGCGGGGAACACTGAAGCTTTCTTT

d_call: TRBD1
v_call: TRBV20-1
j_call: TRBJ1-1
clone_size: -
cdr3_aa: CSASGSGGDTEAFF
cdr3_nt: TGCAGTGCTAGTGGGTCAGGGGGGGACACTGAAGCTTTCTTT

d_call: -
v_call: TRBV29-1
j_call: TRBJ2-1
clone_size: -
cdr3_aa: CSIWRGPGVTNEQFF
cdr3_nt: TGCAGCATCTGGCGGGGACCAGGGGTCACCAATGAGCAGTTCTTC

d_call: -
v_call: TRBV29-1
j_call: TRBJ1-2
clone_size: -
cdr3_aa: CSVEDRDRTNYGYTF
cdr3_nt: TGCAGCGTTGAAGATCGAGACAGAACGAACTATGGCTACACCTTC

d_call: TRBD1
v_call: TRBV20-1
j_call: TRBJ1-5
clone_size: -
cdr3_aa: CSAEGQDNQPQHF
cdr3_nt: TGCAGTGCAGAGGGACAGGACAATCAGCCCCAGCATTTT

d_call: -
v_call: TRBV7-8
j_call: TRBJ2-2
clone_size: -
cdr3_aa: CASSLAPTGELFF
cdr3_nt: TGTGCCAGCAGCTTAGCCCCTACCGGGGAGCTGTTTTTT

d_call: -
v_call: TRBV7-9
j_call: TRBJ1-6
clone_size: -
cdr3_aa: CASSLVPPDNSPLHF
cdr3_nt: TGTGCCAGCAGCTTAGTTCCACCAGATAATTCACCCCTCCACTTT

d_call: TRBD2
v_call: TRBV30
j_call: TRBJ2-1
clone_size: -
cdr3_aa: CAWSGLAGPLYNEQFF
cdr3_nt: TGTGCCTGGAGTGGGCTAGCGGGGCCTTTATACAATGAGCAGTTCTTC